This T cell receptor (beta chain) was profiled in a study of control samples from healthy donors and cancer patients. Here immunoSEQ multiplex PCR was the method, and the copy in TCRdb shows in-frame clones only, minus some. The data contain around 100,000 clones, approximately 90% of them seen just once; the ten biggest clones take up about 18%. V was cut by 0 bases and J by 6 bases, with 11 bases left in between. The length of the CDR3 is 15 residues. Per the germline V gene, CDR1 is SGHTA and CDR2 is FQGTGA. The chain combines TRBV7-3 with TRBJ2-2, with D possibly being TRBD2 (6 bases). The sequence came from a man in his fifties or sixties with lung cancer. Sequencing was done on a sample of PBMCs. The CDR3 spells CASSLTPGEAGELFF. CDR3 nucleotides: TGTGCCAGCAGCTTAACGCCGGGGGAGGCCGGGGAGCTGTTTTTT.